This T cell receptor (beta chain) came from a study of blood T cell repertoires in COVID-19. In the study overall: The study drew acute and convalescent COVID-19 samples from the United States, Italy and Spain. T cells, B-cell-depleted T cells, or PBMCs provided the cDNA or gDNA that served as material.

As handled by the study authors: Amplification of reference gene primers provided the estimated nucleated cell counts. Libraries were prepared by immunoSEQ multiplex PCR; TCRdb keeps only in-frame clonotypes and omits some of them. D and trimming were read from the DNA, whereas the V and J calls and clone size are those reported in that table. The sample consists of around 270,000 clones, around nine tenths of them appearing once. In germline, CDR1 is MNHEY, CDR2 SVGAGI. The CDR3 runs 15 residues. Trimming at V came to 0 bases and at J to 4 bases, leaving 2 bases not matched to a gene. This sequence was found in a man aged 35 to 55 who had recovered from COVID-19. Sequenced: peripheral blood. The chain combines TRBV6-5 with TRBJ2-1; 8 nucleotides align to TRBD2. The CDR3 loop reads CASSYSRGGYNEQFF. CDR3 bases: TGTGCCAGCAGTTACTCTCGCGGGGGGTACAATGAGCAGTTCTTC.